This entry describes one T cell receptor (beta chain). Its antigen is unidentified. Germline values: CDR1 SGDLS, CDR2 YYNGEE. Germline trimming cut 3 bases from V and 4 bases from J; bases unmatched to any gene: 10. CDR3 length: 15 amino acids. The entry originates in a study of shared clonotypes between healthy human individuals. Study conclusions and caveats: Naive subsets typically showed greater estimated richness than memory subsets. Large depth notwithstanding, sorted-subset sequencing proved incomplete by rarefaction.

Profiling relied on immunoSEQ multiplex PCR, and the TCRdb table lists in-frame clones only, not all of them. The sample holds around 340,000 clones; more than 60% are singletons and the top ten take more than 9%. The donors, healthy adults who were HIV-negative, had experienced no recent acute infections or vaccinations. Everyone who donated was a Caucasian adult who lived in Nashville, Tennessee. The specimen was memory CD4+ T cells sorted from blood. Subset specified: CD45RA-negative fraction. This rearrangement joins TRBV9 to TRBJ2-7; 7 nucleotides line up with TRBD1. The sequence was collected from a man aged 25 to 40 in good health. CDR3 nucleotide sequence: TGTGCCAGCAGCGCATTTCCGGGACAGCAATACGAGCAGTACTTC. Its protein is CASSAFPGQQYEQYF.